This TCR beta chain was identified in a study of cytomegalovirus exposure and HLA in healthy donors. The CDR3 runs to 13 residues. With V trimmed by 2 bases and J by 8 bases, 3 bases remained unmatched. The germline gives CDR1 ENHRY, CDR2 SYGVKD. In the case of this clone: The antigen remains undetermined.

Points from the study as a whole: CMV serostatus alone was available as immune exposure information. At a 0.05 false discovery rate, a later analysis found 18,000 or so TCR beta sequences to be associated with HLA alleles. In a later analysis, TCR beta V- and J-gene trimming was associated with a missense DCLRE1C variant.

In the PCR, 60 Vbeta and 13 Jbeta primers were used. The method was immunoSEQ multiplex PCR; TCRdb's version includes in-frame clones alone and lacks a portion of them. Of about 82,000 clones listed, roughly 74% are singletons. This rearrangement joins TRBV10-3 to TRBJ2-1; 7 nucleotides line up with TRBD1. The sample comprised PBMCs. This clonotype was obtained from a woman between 50 and 59 years old in good health and CMV-seropositive. CDR3: CAISEKGADEQFF. CDR3 coding DNA: TGTGCCATCAGTGAGAAGGGGGCCGATGAGCAGTTCTTC.